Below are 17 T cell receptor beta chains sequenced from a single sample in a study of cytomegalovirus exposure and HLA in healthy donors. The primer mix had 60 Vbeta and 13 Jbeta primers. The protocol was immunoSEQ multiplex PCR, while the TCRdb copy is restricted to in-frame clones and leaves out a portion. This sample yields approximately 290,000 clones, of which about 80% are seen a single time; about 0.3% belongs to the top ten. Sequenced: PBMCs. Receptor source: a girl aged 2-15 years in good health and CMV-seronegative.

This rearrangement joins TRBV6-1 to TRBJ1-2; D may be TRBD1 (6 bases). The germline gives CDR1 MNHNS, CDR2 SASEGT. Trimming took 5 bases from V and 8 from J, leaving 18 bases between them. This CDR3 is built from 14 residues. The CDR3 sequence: CASSPTQGIEGYTF. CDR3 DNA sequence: TGTGCCAGCAGTCCAACCCAGGGGATAGAGGGCTACACCTTC.

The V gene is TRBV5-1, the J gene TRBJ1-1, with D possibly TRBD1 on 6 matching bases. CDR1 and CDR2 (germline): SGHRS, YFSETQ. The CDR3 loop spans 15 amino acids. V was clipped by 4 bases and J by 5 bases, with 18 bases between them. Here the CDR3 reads CASSPRGGGFTEAFF. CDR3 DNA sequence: TGCGCCAGCAGCCCCCGTGGTGGGGGCTTTACTGAAGCTTTCTTT.

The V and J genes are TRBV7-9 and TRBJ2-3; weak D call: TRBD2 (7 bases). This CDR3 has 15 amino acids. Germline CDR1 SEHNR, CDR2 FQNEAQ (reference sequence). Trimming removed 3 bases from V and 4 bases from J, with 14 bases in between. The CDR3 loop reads CASSFFRGAPDTQYF. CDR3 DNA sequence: TGTGCCAGCAGCTTTTTCCGGGGGGCACCAGATACGCAGTATTTT.

CDR3 residues: CASSPQTGRTEAFF. In nucleotides, the CDR3 is TGTGCCAGCAGCCCCCAGACAGGGCGCACTGAAGCTTTCTTT. The chain links TRBV9 to TRBJ1-1; TRBD1 aligns across 7 bases. V lost 4 bases, J lost 4 bases, and 7 bases stayed unmatched. From germline, CDR1 is SGDLS and CDR2 YYNGEE. The CDR3 is 14 amino acids.

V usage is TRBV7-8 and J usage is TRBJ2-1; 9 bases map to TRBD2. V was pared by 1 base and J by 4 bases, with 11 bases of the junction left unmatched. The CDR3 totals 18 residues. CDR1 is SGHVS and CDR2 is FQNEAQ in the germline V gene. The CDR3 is CASSLVFGREGLYNEQFF. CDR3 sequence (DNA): TGTGCCAGCAGCTTAGTGTTTGGGCGGGAGGGCCTATACAATGAGCAGTTCTTC.

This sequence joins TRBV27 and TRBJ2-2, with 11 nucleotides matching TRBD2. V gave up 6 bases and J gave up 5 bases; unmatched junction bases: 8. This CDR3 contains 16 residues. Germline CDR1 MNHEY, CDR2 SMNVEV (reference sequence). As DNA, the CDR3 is TGTGCCAGCAGATCTCCTGGGACTAGCGGTACCGGGGAGCTGTTTTTT. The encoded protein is CASRSPGTSGTGELFF.

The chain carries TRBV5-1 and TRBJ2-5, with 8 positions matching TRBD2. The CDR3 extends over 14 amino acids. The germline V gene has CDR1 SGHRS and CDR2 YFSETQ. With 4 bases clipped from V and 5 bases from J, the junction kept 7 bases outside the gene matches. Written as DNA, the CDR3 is TGCGCCAGCAGCACCGGGACTAGTGGGGAGACCCAGTACTTC. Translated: CASSTGTSGETQYF.

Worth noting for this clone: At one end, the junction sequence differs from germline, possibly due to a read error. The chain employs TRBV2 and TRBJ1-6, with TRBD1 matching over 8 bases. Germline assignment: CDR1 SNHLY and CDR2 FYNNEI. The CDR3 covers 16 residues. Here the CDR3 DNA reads TGTGCCAGCAGTCCATCGGGACAGGTGTATAATTCAGCCCTCCACTTT. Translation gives CASSPSGQVYNSALHF.

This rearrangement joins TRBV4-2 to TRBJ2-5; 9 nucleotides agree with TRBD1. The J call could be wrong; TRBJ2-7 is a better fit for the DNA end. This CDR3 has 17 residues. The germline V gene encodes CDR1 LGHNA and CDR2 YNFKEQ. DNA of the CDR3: TGTGCCAGCAGCCGCTCTCCTGCGTTGACAGGGGGTAACGAGCAGTACTTC. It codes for CASSRSPALTGGNEQYF.

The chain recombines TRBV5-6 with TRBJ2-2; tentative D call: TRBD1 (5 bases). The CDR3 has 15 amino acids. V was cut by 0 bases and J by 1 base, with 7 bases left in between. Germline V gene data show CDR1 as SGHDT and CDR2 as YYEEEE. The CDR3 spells CASSLVGQNTGELFF. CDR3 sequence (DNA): TGTGCCAGCAGCTTGGTCGGACAGAACACCGGGGAGCTGTTTTTT.

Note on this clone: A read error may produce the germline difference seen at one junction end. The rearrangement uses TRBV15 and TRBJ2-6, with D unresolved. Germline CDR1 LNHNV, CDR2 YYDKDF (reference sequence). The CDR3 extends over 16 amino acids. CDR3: CATSREDTSGANVLTF. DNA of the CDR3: TGTGCCACCAGCCGAGAAGACACCTCTGGGGCCAACGTCCTGACTTTC.

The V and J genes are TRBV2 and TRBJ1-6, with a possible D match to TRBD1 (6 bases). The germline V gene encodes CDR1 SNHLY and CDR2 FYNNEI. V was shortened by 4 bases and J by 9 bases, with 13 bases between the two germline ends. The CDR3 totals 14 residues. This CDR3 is CASSVQGSGSPLHF. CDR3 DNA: TGTGCCAGCAGTGTCCAGGGGTCAGGTTCACCCCTCCACTTT.

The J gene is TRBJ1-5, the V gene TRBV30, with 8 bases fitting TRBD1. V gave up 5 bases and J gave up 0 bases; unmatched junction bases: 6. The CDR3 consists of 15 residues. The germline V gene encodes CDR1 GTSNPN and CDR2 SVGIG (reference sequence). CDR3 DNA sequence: TGTGCCTGGGCGAATGGACAGGGTAGCAATCAGCCCCAGCATTTT. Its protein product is CAWANGQGSNQPQHF.

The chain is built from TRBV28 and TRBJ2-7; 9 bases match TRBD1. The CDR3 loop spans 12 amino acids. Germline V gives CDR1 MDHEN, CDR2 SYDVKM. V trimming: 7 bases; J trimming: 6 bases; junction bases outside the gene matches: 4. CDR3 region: CASKGTGTEQYF. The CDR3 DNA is TGTGCCAGCAAAGGGACAGGGACCGAGCAGTACTTC.

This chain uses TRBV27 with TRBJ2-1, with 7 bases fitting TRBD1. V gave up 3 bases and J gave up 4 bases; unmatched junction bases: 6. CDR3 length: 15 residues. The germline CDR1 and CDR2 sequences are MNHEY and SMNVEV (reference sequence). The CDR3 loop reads CASSFRDRIYNEQFF. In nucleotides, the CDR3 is TGTGCCAGCAGTTTCCGGGACAGAATATACAATGAGCAGTTCTTC.

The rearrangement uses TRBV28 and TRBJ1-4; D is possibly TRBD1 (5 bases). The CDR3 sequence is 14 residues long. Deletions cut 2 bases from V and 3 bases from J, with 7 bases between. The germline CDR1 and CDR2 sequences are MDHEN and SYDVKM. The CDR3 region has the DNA TGTGCCAGCAGTTTACAGGGATCTAATGAAAAACTGTTTTTT. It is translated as CASSLQGSNEKLFF.

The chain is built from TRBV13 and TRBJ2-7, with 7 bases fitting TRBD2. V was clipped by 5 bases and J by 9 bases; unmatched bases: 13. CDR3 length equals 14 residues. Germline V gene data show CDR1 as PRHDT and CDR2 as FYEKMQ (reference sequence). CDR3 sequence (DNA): TGTGCCAGCAGCCCCCAGCGGGATTTGGGGGTGCAGTACTTC. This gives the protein CASSPQRDLGVQYF.